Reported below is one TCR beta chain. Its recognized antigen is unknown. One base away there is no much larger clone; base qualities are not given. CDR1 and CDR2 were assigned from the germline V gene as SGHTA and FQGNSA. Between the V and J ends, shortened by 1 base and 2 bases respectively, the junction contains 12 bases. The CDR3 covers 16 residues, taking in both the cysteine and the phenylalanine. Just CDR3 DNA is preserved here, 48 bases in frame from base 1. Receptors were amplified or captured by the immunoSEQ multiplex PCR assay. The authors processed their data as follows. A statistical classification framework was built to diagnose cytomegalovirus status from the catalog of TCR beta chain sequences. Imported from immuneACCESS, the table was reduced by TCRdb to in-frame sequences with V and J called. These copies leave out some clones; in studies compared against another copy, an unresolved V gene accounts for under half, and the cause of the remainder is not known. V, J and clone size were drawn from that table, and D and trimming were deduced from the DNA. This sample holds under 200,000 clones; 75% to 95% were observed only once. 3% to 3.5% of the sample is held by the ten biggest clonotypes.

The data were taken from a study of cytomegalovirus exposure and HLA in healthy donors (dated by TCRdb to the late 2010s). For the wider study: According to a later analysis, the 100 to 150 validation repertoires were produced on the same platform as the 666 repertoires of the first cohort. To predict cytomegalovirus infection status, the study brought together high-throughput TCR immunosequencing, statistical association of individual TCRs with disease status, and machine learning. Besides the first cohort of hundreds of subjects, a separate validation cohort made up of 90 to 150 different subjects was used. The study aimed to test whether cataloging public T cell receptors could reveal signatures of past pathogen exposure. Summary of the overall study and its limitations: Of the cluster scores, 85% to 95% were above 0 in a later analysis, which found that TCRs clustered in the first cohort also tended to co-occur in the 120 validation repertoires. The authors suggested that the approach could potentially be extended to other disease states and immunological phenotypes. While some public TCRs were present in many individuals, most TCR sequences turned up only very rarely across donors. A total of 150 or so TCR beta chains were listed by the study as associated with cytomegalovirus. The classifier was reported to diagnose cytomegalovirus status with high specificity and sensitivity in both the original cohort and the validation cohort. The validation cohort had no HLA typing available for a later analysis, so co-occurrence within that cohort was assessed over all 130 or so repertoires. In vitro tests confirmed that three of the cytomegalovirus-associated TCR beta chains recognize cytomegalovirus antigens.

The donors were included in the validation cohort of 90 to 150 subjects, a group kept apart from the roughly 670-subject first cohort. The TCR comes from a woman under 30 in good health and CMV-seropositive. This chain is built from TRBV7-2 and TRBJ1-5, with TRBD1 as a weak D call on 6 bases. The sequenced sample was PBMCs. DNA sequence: TGTGCCAGCAGCTTAGATACAGGGAGCGGCAATCAGCCCCAGCATTTT. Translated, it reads CASSLDTGSGNQPQHF.